Presented here are 2 T cell receptor beta chains from one specimen sequenced in a study of T-cell memory formation after mild COVID-19. TCRdb ran MiXCR on the 5' RACE reads and lists one entry per CDR3 protein. The repertoire holds about 430,000 distinct CDR3 sequences, with roughly 18% as singletons. Source material: PBMCs or a T cell subset sorted from them (not recorded which). Source of these receptors: a man between 18 and 29 years old who had mild COVID-19 (a few samples of this study predate the infection). Cell type and time point are not known.

This clonotype turned up a few times. This chain joins TRBV7-9 and TRBJ2-7; no clear D gene. Per the germline V gene, CDR1 is SEHNR and CDR2 is FQNEAQ (reference sequence). The CDR3 has 14 amino acids. Trimming took 7 bases from V and 3 from J, leaving 16 bases between them. Here the CDR3 reads CASTSTRQNYEQYF. Here the CDR3 DNA reads TGTGCCAGCACCTCGACCCGGCAGAACTACGAGCAGTACTTC.

The sample holds a few counts of this clonotype. The V call is TRBV20-1, the J call TRBJ2-7, with a possible D match to TRBD1 (5 bases). The V and J ends lost 3 bases and 0 bases respectively, with 6 bases between them. The CDR3 runs 12 residues. CDR1 is DFQATT and CDR2 is SNEGSKA in the germline V gene (reference sequence). CDR3 nucleotides: TGCAGTGCTAGGACAGTCTCCTACGAGCAGTACGTC. Translating gives CSARTVSYEQYV.